Shown below are 10 T cell receptor beta chains from a single sample sequenced in a study of CD8+ T cells in alopecia areata. Treatment noted: oral pan-JAK inhibitor, 5-10 mg twice daily. Sequencing used cDNA as its template, made by extracting RNA and reverse transcribing it. Only in-frame clones appear in the TCRdb table, and some are missing; sequencing was by immunoSEQ multiplex PCR. The sample includes 150,000 to 200,000 clones, roughly 64% of them seen just once. The source material was CD4+ T cells sorted from blood, sampled at week 24, from a patient treated with tofacitinib. The receptors were gathered from a human donor with alopecia areata.

Only one count was recorded for this clone. V is TRBV5-4 and J is TRBJ2-2, with D possibly TRBD1 on 6 matching bases. The CDR3 totals 14 residues. Germline V gene sequence: CDR1 SGHNT, CDR2 YYREEE (reference sequence). Trimming took off 4 bases at V and 4 bases at J, with 11 bases between the two ends. The CDR3 sequence is CASSGDTATGELFF. In nucleotides, the CDR3 is TGTGCCAGCAGCGGGGACACAGCCACCGGGGAGCTGTTTTTT.

This clone showed up just once. The CDR3 sequence: CASSEGDTSYEQYF. As DNA, the CDR3 is TGTGCCAGCAGTGAAGGGGACACATCCTACGAGCAGTACTTC. The chain links TRBV25-1 to TRBJ2-7; D might be TRBD1 (6 bases). V was trimmed by 2 bases and J by 1 base, leaving 9 bases between them. CDR1 and CDR2 (germline): MGHDK, SYGVNS. The CDR3 consists of 14 residues.

V usage is TRBV5-6 and J usage is TRBJ2-2; D might be TRBD1 (5 bases). This CDR3 is built from 15 residues. Germline CDR1 is SGHDT and CDR2 is YYEEEE. The germline V and J ends were trimmed by 0 bases and 0 bases, with 6 bases remaining between them. Here the CDR3 reads CASSLDRSNTGELFF. The CDR3 bases are TGTGCCAGCAGCTTGGACAGGTCGAACACCGGGGAGCTGTTTTTT.

The chain joins TRBV30 to TRBJ1-5; the D is unclear. V gave up 0 bases and J gave up 11 bases, with 11 bases separating them. The CDR3 totals 12 residues. CDR1 is GTSNPN and CDR2 is SVGIG in the germline V gene (reference sequence). CDR3 in amino acids: CAWSVVPSAQHF. DNA for the CDR3: TGTGCCTGGAGTGTAGTACCTTCGGCCCAGCATTTT. Using reference TRBV30 and TRBJ1-5 for the parts outside the CDR3, the full variable domain is SQTIHQWPATLVQPVGSPLSLECTVEGTSNPNLYWYRQAAGRGLQLLFYSVGIGQISSEVPQNLSASRPQDRQFILSSKKLLLSDSGFYLCAWSVVPSAQHFGDGTRLSIL.

The rearrangement links TRBV2 to TRBJ1-5; D remains ambiguous. Germline V gives CDR1 SNHLY, CDR2 FYNNEI. Trimming pared 6 bases from V and 4 bases from J, leaving 10 bases between. The CDR3 sequence is 13 residues long. The CDR3 loop is CASSPPVNQPQHF. In nucleotides, the CDR3 is TGTGCCAGCAGCCCACCCGTTAATCAGCCCCAGCATTTT.

The chain links TRBV7-2 to TRBJ2-5; D ambiguous. Trimming removed 2 bases from V and 7 bases from J, with 26 bases in between. Per the germline V gene, CDR1 is SGHTA and CDR2 is FQGNSA. There are 18 residues in the CDR3. The CDR3 protein is CASSLRRRQDISLGTQYF. In DNA, the CDR3 is TGTGCCAGCAGCTTACGTCGCCGACAAGACATTTCATTAGGGACCCAGTACTTC.

V usage is TRBV5-1 and J usage is TRBJ1-4; D unclear. The germline V gene encodes CDR1 SGHRS and CDR2 YFSETQ. The CDR3 contains 15 residues. V lost 0 bases to trimming and J lost 6 bases, with 12 bases between them. In nucleotides, the CDR3 is TGCGCCAGCAGCTTGGCGGCCCGGCGGGATGAAAAACTGTTTTTT. It codes for CASSLAARRDEKLFF.

The chain joins TRBV6-5 to TRBJ2-5, with TRBD1 matching over 9 bases. CDR3 length: 13 amino acids. Trimming took 11 bases from V and 5 from J; bases not matched to a gene: 9. Germline CDR1 is MNHEY and CDR2 is SVGAGI. The CDR3 region is CAASNRGHETQYF. Written as DNA, the CDR3 is TGTGCCGCGAGCAACAGGGGGCACGAGACCCAGTACTTC.

The chain is built from TRBV5-1 and TRBJ1-1, with a possible D match to TRBD1 (6 bases). The CDR3 loop spans 14 amino acids. The germline V gene has CDR1 SGHRS and CDR2 YFSETQ. The V gene lost 5 bases and the J gene lost 1 base, with 12 bases spanning the gap. The DNA for the CDR3 is TGCGCCAGCAGACAGGGTTCGGCGAACACTGAAGCTTTCTTT. It yields the protein CASRQGSANTEAFF.

The V and J genes are TRBV28 and TRBJ2-5; unclear D gene. The germline V gene encodes CDR1 MDHEN and CDR2 SYDVKM. V shed 7 bases and J shed 4 bases, with 7 bases lying between them. This CDR3 comprises 11 residues. The CDR3 DNA is TGTGCCAGCACCCTCAGAGAGACCCAGTACTTC. Its translation: CASTLRETQYF. Full variable domain (remainder filled in from reference TRBV28 and TRBJ2-5): DVKVTQSSRYLVKRTGEKVFLECVQDMDHENMFWYRQDPGLGLRLIYFSYDVKMKEKGDIPEGYSVSREKKERFSLILESASTNQTSMYLCASTLRETQYFGPGTRLLVL.